The clone carrying this T cell receptor beta chain was seen more than once but under ten times. Its antigen is undetermined. TCRdb analysed the 5' RACE reads with MiXCR anew, one entry per CDR3 protein. The sample has around 100,000 distinct CDR3 sequences, about 4.4% seen once. These data originate in a study of spatial heterogeneity in lung cancer. Study context: Bulk RNA-seq from matched material yielded a T cell module score that correlated strongly with TCR transcript counts in tumor regions. The average count in raw reads for each unique TCR and UMI combination exceeded eight appearances.

General observations from the study: For tumor T cells, estimated coverage reached only around 7% (alpha) and about 14% (beta). Intratumoral expanded alpha and beta TCR counts were found to track tumor mutation counts.

The CDR3 is made up of 12 amino acids. The germline V gene encodes CDR1 SGHAT and CDR2 FQNNGV. The germline V and J ends were trimmed by 3 bases and 6 bases, with 7 bases remaining between them. Time point denoted: sample taken at primary tumor resection. The study sequenced unsorted whole RNA from tumor, nontumor lung or frozen PBMC. The input for sequencing was lung tumor tissue, taken at surgery. The sequence derives from a male donor with early-stage non-small cell lung cancer. This chain joins TRBV11-2 and TRBJ2-3; no reliable D call. The CDR3 region has the DNA TGTGCCAGCAGCTTCGCCTGGGATACGCAGTATTTT. Its translation is CASSFAWDTQYF.